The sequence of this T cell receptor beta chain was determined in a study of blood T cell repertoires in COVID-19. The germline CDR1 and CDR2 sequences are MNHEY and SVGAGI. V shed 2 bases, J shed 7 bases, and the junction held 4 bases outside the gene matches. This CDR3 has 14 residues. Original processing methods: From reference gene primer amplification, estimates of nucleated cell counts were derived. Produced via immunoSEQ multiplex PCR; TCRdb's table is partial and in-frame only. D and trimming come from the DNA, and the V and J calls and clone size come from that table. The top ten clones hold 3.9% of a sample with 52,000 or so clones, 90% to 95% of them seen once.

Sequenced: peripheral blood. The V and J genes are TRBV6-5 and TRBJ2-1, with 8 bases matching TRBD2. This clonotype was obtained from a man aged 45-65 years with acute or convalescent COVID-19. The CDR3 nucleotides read TGTGCCAGCAGTTACCACCGGGAGGGGAATGAGCAGTTCTTC. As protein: CASSYHREGNEQFF.